This paragraph covers one TCR beta chain sequence. Recruitment covered 25 or so US areas and drew participants whose ages spanned roughly 18 to 90 years. The study counted Cohort 3 donors as recovered given two negative PCRs, clearance, or symptom resolution. Generated by immunoSEQ multiplex PCR, the TCRdb table keeps only in-frame clones and is missing some. The sample records around 390,000 clones, 80% to 90% being singletons. The sample belongs to a study of blood T cell repertoires in COVID-19. CDR3 length: 13 amino acids. Germline V gene lookup returns CDR1 LGHNA and CDR2 YNFKEQ. V lost 0 bases to trimming and J lost 13 bases, with 13 bases between them.

The sample was PBMCs or T cells enriched from blood (not recorded which). The TCR sequence derives from a woman aged 50 to 60 who had recovered from COVID-19. The rearrangement links TRBV4-2 to TRBJ2-1; a possible D gene is TRBD2 (5 bases). CDR3 region: CASSQDLVTGQFF. The CDR3 DNA follows: TGTGCCAGCAGCCAAGATCTGGTGACGGGACAGTTCTTC.